Shown below are 30 T cell receptor beta chains from a single sample sequenced in a study of T cells in Graves' hyperthyroidism and ophthalmopathy. The source material, RNA transcripts, was used to amplify TCR beta CDR3 regions. The HTBI primer set was used in a first-round RT-PCR of the TCR CDR3. TCRdb called the multiplex PCR reads again in MiXCR, with one record for every CDR3 protein. Among roughly 250,000 distinct CDR3 sequences listed, less than 15% were seen once. Sequencing was performed on blood. These receptors originate from a woman in her thirties or forties with Graves' hyperthyroidism that later progressed to Graves' ophthalmopathy.

The chain links TRBV19 to TRBJ2-4, with D possibly being TRBD2 (6 bases). The CDR3 sequence is 14 residues long. The germline CDR1 and CDR2 sequences are LNHDA and SQIVND (reference sequence). The germline V and J ends were trimmed by 5 bases and 2 bases, with 10 bases remaining between them. CDR3 in DNA: TGTGCCAGTAGTCCCCGGGACTCCAAAAACATTCAGTACTTC. Translated, it gives CASSPRDSKNIQYF.

The V gene is TRBV19, the J gene TRBJ1-1, with D perhaps TRBD1 (6 bases). The germline CDR1 and CDR2 sequences are LNHDA and SQIVND (reference sequence). Trimming took 5 bases from V and 1 from J, leaving 8 bases between them. The CDR3 sequence is 13 residues long. As DNA, the CDR3 is TGTGCCAGTAGTGCCAGGGGGAACACTGAAGCTTTCTTT. It specifies CASSARGNTEAFF.

This clonotype was seen repeatedly, ten times or more. The J gene is TRBJ1-1, the V gene TRBV24-1, with TRBD1 matching 8 bases. Germline trimming cut 9 bases from V and 1 base from J; bases unmatched to any gene: 3. Germline V CDR1 and CDR2: KGHDR, SFDVKD. CDR3 length: 13 residues. The CDR3 region is CATQGAANTEAFF. The CDR3 DNA follows: TGTGCCACCCAGGGGGCGGCGAACACTGAAGCTTTCTTT.

This clonotype was found many times. The chain couples TRBV4-1 to TRBJ2-7; D is unresolved. The CDR3 consists of 13 residues. The germline gives CDR1 MGHRA, CDR2 YSYEKL. V was clipped by 2 bases and J by 4 bases, with 9 bases between them. This CDR3 is CASSQHAAYEQYF. Written as DNA, the CDR3 is TGCGCCAGCAGCCAACATGCAGCGTACGAGCAGTACTTC.

This clonotype has a count of ten or more. The CDR3 loop reads CSAREQNDQPQHF. The CDR3 DNA follows: TGCAGTGCTAGGGAGCAGAATGATCAGCCCCAGCATTTT. The chain links TRBV20-1 to TRBJ1-5; D not resolved. Germline V gene lookup returns CDR1 DFQATT and CDR2 SNEGSKA (reference sequence). Trimming took 3 bases from V and 5 from J, leaving 11 bases between them. The CDR3 runs to 13 residues.

In its sample, this clonotype was seen many times. V gene TRBV12-3 or TRBV12-4 combines with J gene TRBJ2-5; 7 bases are a match to TRBD2. This CDR3 has 16 residues. Trimming took 5 bases from V and 7 from J; bases not matched to a gene: 16. This CDR3 reads CASSPSGVARRRTQYF. The CDR3, as DNA: TGTGCCAGCAGTCCGAGCGGGGTAGCTCGGAGACGGACCCAGTACTTC.

This clonotype was detected many times. The gene calls are TRBV30 and TRBJ2-1; TRBD1 or TRBD2 may be the D gene (6 bases each). Germline V gene sequence: CDR1 GTSNPN, CDR2 SVGIG (reference sequence). The CDR3 consists of 14 residues. The V end was cut by 2 bases, the J end by 4 bases, with 12 bases between. The CDR3 sequence: CAWSWGAGYNEQFF. CDR3 DNA sequence: TGTGCCTGGAGTTGGGGGGCGGGATACAATGAGCAGTTCTTC.

This clonotype was counted many times. The gene calls are TRBV5-6 and TRBJ2-2; 8 nucleotides line up with TRBD1. This CDR3 has 14 residues. Germline CDR1 is SGHDT and CDR2 is YYEEEE. The J segment lost 5 bases and the V segment lost 2 bases, leaving 2 bases of the junction unmatched. Here the CDR3 DNA reads TGTGCCAGCAGCTTCCGACAGGGGACCGGGGAGCTGTTTTTT. Translation gives CASSFRQGTGELFF.

The chain links TRBV2 to TRBJ1-5; no definite D call. Trimming cost V 5 bases and J 8 bases, with 19 bases left between them. CDR3 length equals 15 residues. Germline loops: CDR1 SNHLY, CDR2 FYNNEI. The CDR3 sequence is CASSPNRLNSEPQHF. CDR3 nucleotides: TGTGCCAGCAGTCCAAATAGACTAAATTCTGAGCCCCAGCATTTT.

The V call is TRBV25-1, the J call TRBJ2-5; D gene ambiguous. The ends were cut back, 7 bases at V and 5 bases at J, with 8 bases in the middle. The length of the CDR3 is 11 residues. CDR1 MGHDK and CDR2 SYGVNS come from the germline V gene. The CDR3 nucleotides read TGTGCCAGCACCAGATTCGAGACCCAGTACTTC. Its protein is CASTRFETQYF.

The rearrangement uses TRBV6-7 and TRBJ1-5; 8 bases fit TRBD1. TRBV6-7 is flagged as an ORF with uncertain function. The CDR3 sequence is 18 residues long. Losses at the gene ends were 3 bases for V and 0 bases for J; bases not matched to a gene: 10. CDR3 sequence (DNA): TGTGCCAGCAGTTATACAGGACAGGGAAGATATAGCAATCAGCCCCAGCATTTT. Encoded protein: CASSYTGQGRYSNQPQHF.

The chain joins TRBV20-1 to TRBJ1-5; tentative D call: TRBD1 (5 bases). Germline V gene lookup returns CDR1 DFQATT and CDR2 SNEGSKA (reference sequence). The CDR3 is 14 amino acids. V was cut by 3 bases and J by 4 bases, with 13 bases left in between. CDR3 nucleotides: TGCAGTGCTAGCCTGAGGGGTAATAATCAGCCCCAGCATTTT. Translating it yields CSASLRGNNQPQHF.

Points on this clonotype: A much larger clonotype is one base distant, so this may be a read error. The DNA for the CDR3 is TGCGCCAGCAGCCATGACGTTTATAGTGGAAGCGGGAATGAGCAGTTCTTC. This translates into CASSHDVYSGSGNEQFF. The V gene is TRBV4-1, the J gene TRBJ2-1, with D possibly matching TRBD2 (6 bases). Germline CDR1 MGHRA, CDR2 YSYEKL. This CDR3 spans 17 amino acids. V lost 3 bases to trimming and J lost 7 bases, with 22 bases between them.

This chain joins TRBV18 and TRBJ2-5; 7 nucleotides match TRBD1. The junction had 3 bases not matched to a gene; V was cut back by 4 bases and J by 1 base. The CDR3 is 14 residues long. Germline lookup yields CDR1 KGHSH and CDR2 LQKENI. CDR3 nucleotides: TGTGCCAGCTCACGGGGACAGCTCCAAGAGACCCAGTACTTC. This codes for CASSRGQLQETQYF.

The V gene is TRBV20-1, the J gene TRBJ2-1; 11 bases fit TRBD2. Germline values: CDR1 DFQATT, CDR2 SNEGSKA (reference sequence). The CDR3 runs 15 residues. The J segment lost 7 bases and the V segment lost 5 bases, leaving 10 bases of the junction unmatched. CDR3: CSAYSSGRKYNEQFF. DNA of the CDR3: TGCAGTGCTTACTCTAGCGGGAGGAAGTATAATGAGCAGTTCTTC.

The table lists this clonotype with many counts. V and J are TRBV13 and TRBJ2-2; no clear D. The germline V gene encodes CDR1 PRHDT and CDR2 FYEKMQ (reference sequence). The V and J ends lost 3 bases and 4 bases respectively, with 9 bases between them. The CDR3 runs 14 residues. The chain's CDR3 is CASSFRRFTGELFF. The CDR3 DNA reads as TGTGCCAGCAGCTTTAGACGCTTCACCGGGGAGCTGTTTTTT. Based on the CDR3 plus reference TRBV13 and TRBJ2-2, the full variable domain is AAGVIQSPRHLIKEKRETATLKCYPIPRHDTVYWYQQGPGQDPQFLISFYEKMQSDKGSIPDRFSAQQFSDYHSELNMSSLELGDSALYFCASSFRRFTGELFFGEGSRLTVL.

This chain uses TRBV28 with TRBJ2-5, with 8 bases aligning to TRBD1. Germline assignment: CDR1 MDHEN and CDR2 SYDVKM. The CDR3 is 17 residues long. V was clipped by 1 base and J by 5 bases; unmatched bases: 12. The CDR3 bases are TGTGCCAGCAGTTTATATCTCGTGGGACAGGTGGGCGAGACCCAGTACTTC. Translation: CASSLYLVGQVGETQYF.

This clonotype was counted at least ten times. V usage is TRBV27 and J usage is TRBJ1-6; no reliable D call. This CDR3 contains 14 residues. Trimming stripped 2 bases from V and 4 bases from J, with 6 bases between. Germline CDR1 MNHEY, CDR2 SMNVEV (reference sequence). The CDR3 spells CASSLGEYNSPLHF. CDR3 bases: TGTGCCAGCAGTTTAGGGGAATATAATTCACCCCTCCACTTT.

This clonotype appeared many times. Here the CDR3 reads CASSLESVSYNEQFF. CDR3 coding DNA: TGTGCCAGCAGCTTGGAGTCAGTTTCATACAATGAGCAGTTCTTC. The genes are TRBV5-5 and TRBJ2-1, with D unresolved. The CDR3 covers 15 residues. Germline V CDR1 and CDR2: SGHKS, YYEKEE (reference sequence). The V end was cut by 0 bases, the J end by 4 bases, with 11 bases between.

This clonotype came up many times. The V call is TRBV10-3, the J call TRBJ2-7, with D maybe TRBD2 (6 bases). The CDR3 covers 16 residues. The germline V gene encodes CDR1 ENHRY and CDR2 SYGVKD. V was clipped by 10 bases and J by 7 bases, with 29 bases between them. CDR3 amino acids: CATLEEGTFRSREQYF. CDR3 sequence (DNA): TGTGCCACCTTGGAAGAGGGGACTTTCCGGTCCCGGGAGCAGTACTTC.

This clonotype was counted many times. The CDR3 spells CASTQRVYGEQFF. Written as DNA, the CDR3 is TGTGCCAGCACGCAGCGGGTCTATGGTGAGCAGTTCTTC. V gene TRBV7-2 combines with J gene TRBJ2-1, with a possible D match to TRBD2 (6 bases). Trimming removed 7 bases at V and 9 bases at J, with 16 bases between. The CDR3 is made up of 13 amino acids. Germline values: CDR1 SGHTA, CDR2 FQGNSA.

This clonotype was picked up many times. The chain couples TRBV4-1 to TRBJ2-5, with no clear D. V shed 2 bases and J shed 1 base, with 11 bases lying between them. The germline gives CDR1 MGHRA, CDR2 YSYEKL. The CDR3 totals 15 residues. The DNA of the CDR3 is TGCGCCAGCAGCCAATCGGAAGGTCGCCAAGAGACCCAGTACTTC. Protein: CASSQSEGRQETQYF.

This clonotype came up a few times. The gene calls are TRBV29-1 and TRBJ2-7; tentatively, D is TRBD1 or TRBD2 (5 bases each). Germline V gene lookup returns CDR1 SQVTM and CDR2 ANQGSEA. The ends were cut back, 7 bases at V and 4 bases at J, with 11 bases in the middle. This CDR3 is 11 amino acids long. The CDR3 DNA is TGCAGCGGAGGGGCCTATTACGAGCAGTACTTC. Translation gives CSGGAYYEQYF.

There are many counts of this clonotype. The chain recombines TRBV29-1 with TRBJ1-5, with 9 bases that match TRBD1. V trimming: 7 bases; J trimming: 5 bases; junction bases outside the gene matches: 3. The CDR3 covers 12 residues. The germline gives CDR1 SQVTM, CDR2 ANQGSEA. CDR3 protein: CSARTGDQPQHF. CDR3 sequence (DNA): TGCAGCGCTCGGACAGGGGATCAGCCCCAGCATTTT. The full variable domain, its missing parts supplied by reference TRBV29-1 and TRBJ1-5, is SAVISQKPSRDICQRGTSLTIQCQVDSQVTMMFWYRQQPGQSLTLIATANQGSEATYESGFVIDKFPISRPNLTFSTLTVSNMSPEDSSIYLCSARTGDQPQHFGDGTRLSIL.

This clonotype was seen many times. The chain recombines TRBV18 with TRBJ2-2; D unclear. From germline, CDR1 is KGHSH and CDR2 LQKENI. The CDR3 spans 14 residues. V gave up 6 bases and J gave up 0 bases, with 8 bases separating them. CDR3 nucleotides: TGTGCCAGCTCCCGCGGATCGAACACCGGGGAGCTGTTTTTT. It codes for CASSRGSNTGELFF.

The table lists this clonotype with many counts. This chain links TRBV6-1 with TRBJ2-7; TRBD1 matches at 7 bases. V lost 6 bases, J lost 2 bases, and 7 bases stayed unmatched. This CDR3 has 14 amino acids. Germline V gene sequence: CDR1 MNHNS, CDR2 SASEGT. CDR3 sequence: CASRAGGRAYEQYF. For the CDR3, the DNA is TGTGCCAGCAGGGCAGGGGGAAGGGCCTACGAGCAGTACTTC.

This clonotype was found many times. V and J are TRBV3-1 and TRBJ2-7; 8 bases are shared with TRBD1. CDR1 LGHDT and CDR2 YNNKEL come from the germline V gene (reference sequence). V shed 4 bases, J shed 0 bases, and the junction held 5 bases outside the gene matches. This CDR3 is built from 15 residues. CDR3 coding DNA: TGTGCCAGCAGCCGGGACGGACAGGGCTCCTACGAGCAGTACTTC. Translation gives CASSRDGQGSYEQYF.

Remarks on this clonotype: One junction end disagrees with the germline gene, perhaps due to a read error. The chain couples TRBV7-7 to TRBJ2-5; D is perhaps TRBD2 (6 bases). Germline values: CDR1 SSHAT, CDR2 FNYEAQ (reference sequence). CDR3 length: 14 amino acids. The CDR3 reads CASSPRLGGETQYF. CDR3 DNA: TGTGCTAGCAGCCCCAGACTCGGAGGGGAGACCCAGTACTTC.

V is TRBV10-3 and J is TRBJ2-7; 8 positions match TRBD1. The CDR3 has 13 amino acids. Per germline, CDR1 ENHRY and CDR2 SYGVKD. Trimming removed 8 bases from V and 5 bases from J; junction bases left unmatched: 8. CDR3 bases: TGTGCCATCCGGACAGGGCGCTTAGACGAGCAGTACTTC. This encodes CAIRTGRLDEQYF.

This chain links TRBV7-9 with TRBJ1-1; D gene ambiguous. The V and J ends lost 1 base and 1 base respectively, with 10 bases between them. The length of the CDR3 is 15 residues. From germline, CDR1 is SEHNR and CDR2 FQNEAQ (reference sequence). The CDR3 nucleotides are TGTGCCAGCAGCTTAGGTTGGGTAGGGAACACTGAAGCTTTCTTT. Amino acid sequence: CASSLGWVGNTEAFF.